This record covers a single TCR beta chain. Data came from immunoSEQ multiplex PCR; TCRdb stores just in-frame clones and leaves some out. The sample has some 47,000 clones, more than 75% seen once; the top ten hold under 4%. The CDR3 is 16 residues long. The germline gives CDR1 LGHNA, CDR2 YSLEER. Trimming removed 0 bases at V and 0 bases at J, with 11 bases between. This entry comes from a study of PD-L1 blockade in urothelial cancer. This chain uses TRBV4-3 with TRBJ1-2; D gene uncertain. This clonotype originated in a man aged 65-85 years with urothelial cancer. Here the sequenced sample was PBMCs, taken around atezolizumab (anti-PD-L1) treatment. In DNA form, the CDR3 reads TGCGCCAGCAGCCAAGATCTGGAGGGCGCTAACTATGGCTACACCTTC. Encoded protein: CASSQDLEGANYGYTF.